These 8 T cell receptor beta chains were sequenced from one sample in a study of blood T cell repertoires in COVID-19. Libraries were prepared by immunoSEQ multiplex PCR; TCRdb keeps only in-frame clonotypes and omits some of them. Among 200,000 to 250,000 clones listed, 70% to 90% were seen once. The sequencing sample was made of PBMCs or T cells enriched from blood (not recorded which). These receptors came from a woman aged 40 to 55 with acute COVID-19.

The CDR3 nucleotides read TGTGCCAGCAAGAAGGACTACGGCACAGATACGCAGTATTTT. Translation gives CASKKDYGTDTQYF. The V and J genes are TRBV28 and TRBJ2-3; possibly TRBD2 for D (6 bases). Trimming left V 7 bases short and J 1 base short, with 12 bases between. Germline V lookup: CDR1 MDHEN, CDR2 SYDVKM. This CDR3 is built from 14 residues.

The J gene is TRBJ2-5, the V gene TRBV12-3 or TRBV12-4, with D possibly matching TRBD2 (6 bases). This CDR3 is 13 amino acids long. Trimming took off 7 bases at V and 2 bases at J, with 11 bases between the two ends. CDR3 in DNA: TGTGCCAGCACCCCGGGAGTACAAGAGACCCAGTACTTC. It codes for CASTPGVQETQYF.

The rearrangement uses TRBV2 and TRBJ1-1; TRBD1 agrees at 7 bases. The CDR3 runs 15 residues. Germline V gives CDR1 SNHLY, CDR2 FYNNEI. The junction had 14 bases not matched to a gene; V was cut back by 5 bases and J by 8 bases. DNA for the CDR3: TGTGCCAGCAGTAGCCGACAGGGCACGAATATCGAAGCTTTCTTT. Protein product: CASSSRQGTNIEAFF.

This clone came up a few times. The chain recombines TRBV7-9 with TRBJ2-5, with 16 bases lining up with TRBD2. Germline assignment: CDR1 SEHNR and CDR2 FQNEAQ (reference sequence). The CDR3 consists of 15 residues. With 5 bases clipped from V and 8 bases from J, the junction kept 5 bases outside the gene matches. Written as DNA, the CDR3 is TGTGCCAGCAGCGAAGGGACTAGCGGGGGGGACACCCAGTACTTC. It specifies CASSEGTSGGDTQYF. Using reference TRBV7-9 and TRBJ2-5 for the parts outside the CDR3, the full variable domain is DTGVSQNPRHKITKRGQNVTFRCDPISEHNRLYWYRQTLGQGPEFLTYFQNEAQLEKSRLLSDRFSAERPKGSFSTLEIQRTEQGDSAMYLCASSEGTSGGDTQYFGPGTRLLVL.

This clone was seen ten or more times. The chain employs TRBV6-5 and TRBJ2-7; 12 bases align to TRBD2. The trim removed 4 bases at V and 7 bases at J, leaving 8 bases unmatched. There are 15 residues in the CDR3. The germline gives CDR1 MNHEY, CDR2 SVGAGI. The CDR3 sequence: CASSSLTSGRYEQYF. As DNA, the CDR3 is TGTGCCAGCAGTTCCCTGACTAGCGGGAGATATGAGCAGTACTTC.

The chain couples TRBV28 to TRBJ2-1; TRBD2 is a possible D gene (6 bases). Between the trimmed V and J ends, which lost 4 bases and 8 bases, there was a span of 27 bases. The CDR3 contains 18 residues. Germline CDR1 reads MDHEN; CDR2 reads SYDVKM. This CDR3 reads CASSSVAGPGGKWDEQFF. CDR3 nucleotide sequence: TGTGCCAGCAGTTCAGTGGCGGGGCCCGGGGGTAAATGGGATGAGCAGTTCTTC.

V and J are TRBV9 and TRBJ1-1, with D possibly TRBD1 on 5 matching bases. Between the trimmed V and J ends, which lost 0 bases and 7 bases, there was a span of 7 bases. The germline CDR1 and CDR2 sequences are SGDLS and YYNGEE. The CDR3 consists of 12 residues. The CDR3 coding sequence is TGTGCCAGCAGCGTAGCTCAGGGTGAAGCTTTCTTT. Protein sequence: CASSVAQGEAFF.

The rearrangement links TRBV5-4 to TRBJ2-1; TRBD2 aligns across 8 bases. Germline V gene sequence: CDR1 SGHNT, CDR2 YYREEE (reference sequence). With V trimmed by 4 bases and J by 5 bases, 17 bases remained unmatched. The CDR3 runs 18 residues. The CDR3 reads CASSRTMIAGPAHNEQFF. The CDR3 DNA reads as TGTGCCAGCAGCAGGACTATGATAGCGGGGCCCGCTCACAATGAGCAGTTCTTC.